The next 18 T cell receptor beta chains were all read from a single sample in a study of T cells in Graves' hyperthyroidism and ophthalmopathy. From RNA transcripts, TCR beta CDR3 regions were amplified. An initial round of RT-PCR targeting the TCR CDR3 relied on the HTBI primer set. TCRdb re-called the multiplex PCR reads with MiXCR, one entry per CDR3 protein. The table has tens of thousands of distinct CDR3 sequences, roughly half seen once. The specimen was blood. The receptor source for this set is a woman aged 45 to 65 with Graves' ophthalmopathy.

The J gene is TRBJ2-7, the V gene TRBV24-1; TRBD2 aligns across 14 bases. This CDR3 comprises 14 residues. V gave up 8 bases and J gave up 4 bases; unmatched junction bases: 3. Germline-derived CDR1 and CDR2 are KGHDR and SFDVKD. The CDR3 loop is CATKGTSGSYEQYF. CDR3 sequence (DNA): TGTGCCACCAAAGGGACTAGCGGGAGTTACGAGCAGTACTTC.

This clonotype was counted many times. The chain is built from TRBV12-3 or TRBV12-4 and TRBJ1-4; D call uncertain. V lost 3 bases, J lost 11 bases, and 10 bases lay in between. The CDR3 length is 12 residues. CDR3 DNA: TGTGCCAGCAGTTTGTCAATCAGGAAACTGTTTTTT. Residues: CASSLSIRKLFF.

The CDR3 bases are TGTGCCAGCAGCAGCAATAGCGGGAGTCTTACAGATACGCAGTATTTT. Its translation is CASSSNSGSLTDTQYF. This chain joins TRBV7-3 and TRBJ2-3; 9 nucleotides match TRBD2. The CDR3 consists of 16 residues. Germline loops: CDR1 SGHTA, CDR2 FQGTGA. With V trimmed by 5 bases and J by 3 bases, 9 bases remained unmatched.

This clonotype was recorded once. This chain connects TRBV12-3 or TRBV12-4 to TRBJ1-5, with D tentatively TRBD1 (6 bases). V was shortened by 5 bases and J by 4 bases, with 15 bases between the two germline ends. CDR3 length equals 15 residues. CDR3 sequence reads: CASSLGGARNQPQHF. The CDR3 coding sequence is TGTGCCAGCAGTCTCGGGGGGGCGCGAAATCAGCCCCAGCATTTT.

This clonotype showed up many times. The CDR3 DNA reads TGTGCCAGCAGCTTGAATAGCGGGGGAGCAGAGACCCAGTACTTC. The encoded protein is CASSLNSGGAETQYF. The chain is built from TRBV5-5 and TRBJ2-5, with 9 bases lining up with TRBD2. Per germline, CDR1 SGHKS and CDR2 YYEKEE (reference sequence). The CDR3 totals 15 residues. V lost 1 base and J lost 4; bases outside the gene matches: 5. The full variable domain, in which reference TRBV5-5 and TRBJ2-5 provide the parts outside the CDR3, is DAGVTQSPTHLIKTRGQQVTLRCSPISGHKSVSWYQQVLGQGPQFIFQYYEKEERGRGNFPDRFSARQFPNYSSELNVNALLLGDSALYLCASSLNSGGAETQYFGPGTRLLVL.

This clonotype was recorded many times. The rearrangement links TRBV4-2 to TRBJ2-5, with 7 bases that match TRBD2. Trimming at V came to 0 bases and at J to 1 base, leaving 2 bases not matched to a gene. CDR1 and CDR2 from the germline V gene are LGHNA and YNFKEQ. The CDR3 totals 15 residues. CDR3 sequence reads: CASSQEGGFQETQYF. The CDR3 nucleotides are TGTGCCAGCAGCCAAGAGGGAGGGTTCCAAGAGACCCAGTACTTC.

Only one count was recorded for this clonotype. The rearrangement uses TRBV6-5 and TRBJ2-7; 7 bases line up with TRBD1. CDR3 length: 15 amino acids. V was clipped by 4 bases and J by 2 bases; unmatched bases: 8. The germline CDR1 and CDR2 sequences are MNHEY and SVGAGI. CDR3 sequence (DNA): TGTGCCAGCAGTTTACAGGGGCAAACGACCTACGAGCAGTACTTC. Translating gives CASSLQGQTTYEQYF.

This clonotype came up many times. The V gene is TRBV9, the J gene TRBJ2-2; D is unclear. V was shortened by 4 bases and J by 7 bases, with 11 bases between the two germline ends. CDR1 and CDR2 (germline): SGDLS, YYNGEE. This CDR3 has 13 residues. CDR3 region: CASSTRVYGELFF. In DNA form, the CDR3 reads TGTGCCAGCAGCACTCGAGTTTACGGGGAGCTGTTTTTT. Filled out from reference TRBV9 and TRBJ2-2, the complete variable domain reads DSGVTQTPKHLITATGQRVTLRCSPRSGDLSVYWYQQSLDQGLQFLIQYYNGEERAKGNILERFSAQQFPDLHSELNLSSLELGDSALYFCASSTRVYGELFFGEGSRLTVL.

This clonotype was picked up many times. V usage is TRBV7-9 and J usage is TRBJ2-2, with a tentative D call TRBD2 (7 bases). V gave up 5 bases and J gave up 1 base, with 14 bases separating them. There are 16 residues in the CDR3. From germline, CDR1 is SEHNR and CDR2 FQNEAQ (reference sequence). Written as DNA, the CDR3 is TGTGCCAGCAGCCCTAGCGGAGGGGGGAACACCGGGGAGCTGTTTTTT. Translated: CASSPSGGGNTGELFF.

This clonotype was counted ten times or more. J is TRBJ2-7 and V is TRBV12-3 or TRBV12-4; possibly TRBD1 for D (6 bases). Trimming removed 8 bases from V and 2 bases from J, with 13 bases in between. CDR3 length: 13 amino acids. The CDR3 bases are TGTGCCAGCCGCCGGGACACCGCCTACGAGCAGTACTTC. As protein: CASRRDTAYEQYF.

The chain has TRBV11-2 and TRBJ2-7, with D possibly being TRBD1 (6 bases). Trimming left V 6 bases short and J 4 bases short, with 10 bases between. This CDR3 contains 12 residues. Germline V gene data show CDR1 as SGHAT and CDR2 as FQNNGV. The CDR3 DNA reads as TGTGCCAGCAGTACAGGGAGTTACGAGCAGTACTTC. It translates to CASSTGSYEQYF.

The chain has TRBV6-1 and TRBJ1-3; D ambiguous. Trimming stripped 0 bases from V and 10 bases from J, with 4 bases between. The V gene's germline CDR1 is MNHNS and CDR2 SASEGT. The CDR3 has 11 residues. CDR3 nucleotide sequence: TGTGCCAGCAGTGAAGCAGGGACCATATATTTT. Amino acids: CASSEAGTIYF.

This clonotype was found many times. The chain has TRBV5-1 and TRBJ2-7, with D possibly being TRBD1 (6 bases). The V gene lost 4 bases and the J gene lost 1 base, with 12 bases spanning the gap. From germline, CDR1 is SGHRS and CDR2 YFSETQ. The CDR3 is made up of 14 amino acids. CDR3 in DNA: TGCGCCAGCAGCGGGGACACCTCATCCTACGAGCAGTACTTC. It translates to CASSGDTSSYEQYF. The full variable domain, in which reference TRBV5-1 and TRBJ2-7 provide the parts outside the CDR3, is KAGVTQTPRYLIKTRGQQVTLSCSPISGHRSVSWYQQTPGQGLQFLFEYFSETQRNKGNFPGRFSGRQFSNSRSEMNVSTLELGDSALYLCASSGDTSSYEQYFGPGTRLTVT.

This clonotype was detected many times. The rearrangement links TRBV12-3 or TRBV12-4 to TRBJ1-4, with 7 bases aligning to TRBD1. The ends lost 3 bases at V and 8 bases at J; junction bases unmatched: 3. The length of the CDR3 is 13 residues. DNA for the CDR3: TGTGCCAGCAGTTTTACAGGGGTCGAAAAACTGTTTTTT. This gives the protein CASSFTGVEKLFF.

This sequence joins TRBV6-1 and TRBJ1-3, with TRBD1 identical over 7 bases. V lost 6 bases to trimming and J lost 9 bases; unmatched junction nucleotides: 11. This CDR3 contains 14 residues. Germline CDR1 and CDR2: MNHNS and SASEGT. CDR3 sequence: CASSTGEKDTTIYF. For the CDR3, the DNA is TGTGCCAGCAGCACAGGGGAAAAGGACACCACCATATATTTT.

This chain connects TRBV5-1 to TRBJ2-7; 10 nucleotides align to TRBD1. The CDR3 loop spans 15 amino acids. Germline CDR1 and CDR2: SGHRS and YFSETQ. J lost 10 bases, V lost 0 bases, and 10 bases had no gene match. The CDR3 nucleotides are TGCGCCAGCAGCTTGGCAGGGGGGACAGGGGAAGGTCAGTACTTC. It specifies CASSLAGGTGEGQYF.

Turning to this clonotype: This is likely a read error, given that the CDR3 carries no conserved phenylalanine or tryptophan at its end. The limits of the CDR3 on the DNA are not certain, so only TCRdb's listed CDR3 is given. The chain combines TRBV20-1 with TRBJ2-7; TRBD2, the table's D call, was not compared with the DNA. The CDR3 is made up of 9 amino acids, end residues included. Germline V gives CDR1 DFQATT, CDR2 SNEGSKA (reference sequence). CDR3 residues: CSARGVSGT.

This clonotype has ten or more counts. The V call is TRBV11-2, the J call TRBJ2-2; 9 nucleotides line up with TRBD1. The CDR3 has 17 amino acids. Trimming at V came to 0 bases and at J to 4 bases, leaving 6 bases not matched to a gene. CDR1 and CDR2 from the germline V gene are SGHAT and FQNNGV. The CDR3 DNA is TGTGCCAGCAGCTTAGAGAACAGGGGGCGGTCCACCGGGGAGCTGTTTTTT. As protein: CASSLENRGRSTGELFF.